This TCR beta chain came from a study of blood T cell repertoires in COVID-19. Study overall: Collection of acute and convalescent COVID-19 samples took place in the United States, Italy and Spain. T cells, B-cell-depleted T cells, or PBMCs provided the cDNA or gDNA that served as material.

The V gene's germline CDR1 is MDHEN and CDR2 SYDVKM. The germline V and J ends were trimmed by 8 bases and 2 bases, with 13 bases remaining between them. The CDR3 has 14 amino acids. As processed by the authors: For nucleated cells, counts were estimated from reference gene primer amplification. Using immunoSEQ multiplex PCR, the repertoire was profiled, and TCRdb retains in-frame clones only, with some absent. The V and J calls and clone size come from that table; D and trimming were worked out from the DNA. The repertoire holds roughly 120,000 clones, with approximately 87% as singletons. The sample taken for sequencing was peripheral blood. This TCR was recovered from a woman aged 60 to 75 with acute or convalescent COVID-19. J is TRBJ1-5 and V is TRBV28; D unclear. CDR3 DNA: TGTGCCAGCGGTCTACAGTATGGCAATCAGCCCCAGCATTTT. This codes for CASGLQYGNQPQHF.